Listed here is a single TCR beta chain. Its specificity is not known. The sample comes from a study of identical twins. J gave up 4 bases and V 4 bases, and 6 bases lay outside the gene matches. From germline, CDR1 is SGHTA and CDR2 FQGNSA. The CDR3 is made up of 15 amino acids. Each CDR3 protein gets one entry after TCRdb re-called the 5' RACE reads with MiXCR. Found here are roughly 540,000 distinct CDR3 sequences, roughly a fifth of them singletons; the top ten hold around 0.91%. The study's findings and limits: Excess sharing by twins proved weaker in beta out-of-frame sequences. Fewer insertions characterized abundant cord blood beta clonotypes, whereas memory repertoires showed none. Compared with unrelated sharing, twin-shared out-of-frame alpha sequences had more low-probability sequences.

Separately, the same data were catalogued under a study of T cells expressing NK-cell markers. That work states: Dominant NKG2C+ clonotypes were found to form about 1.0-7.5% of CD8+ T cells in six donors.

The TCR sequence derives from a woman between 18 and 29 years old in good health. Sequenced material: CD4+ T cells sorted from blood. The chain has TRBV7-2 and TRBJ1-3, with 8 bases identical to TRBD1. In DNA form, the CDR3 reads TGTGCCAGCAGCTACCGGACAGGGTCCGGAAACACCATATATTTT. Translation: CASSYRTGSGNTIYF.